The 32 T cell receptor beta chains reported below all come from one sample, sequenced in a study of T cells in Graves' hyperthyroidism and ophthalmopathy. RNA transcripts provided the source from which TCR beta CDR3 regions were amplified. First-round RT-PCR with HTBI primers amplified the TCR CDR3 region. MiXCR, applied by TCRdb to the multiplex PCR reads, yields one record per CDR3 protein. This table holds 250,000 to 300,000 distinct CDR3 sequences, roughly 15% found once. Sample: blood. The source of these receptors is a middle-aged woman with Graves' hyperthyroidism that later progressed to Graves' ophthalmopathy.

The J gene is TRBJ2-5, the V gene TRBV11-3, with 7 bases identical to TRBD2. The CDR3 has 15 amino acids. The junction had 11 bases not matched to a gene; V was cut back by 5 bases and J by 5 bases. The V gene's germline CDR1 is SGHNT and CDR2 YENEEA. The CDR3: CASSPLEGGEETQYF. DNA for the CDR3: TGTGCCAGCAGCCCGCTCGAGGGAGGGGAGGAGACCCAGTACTTC. The full variable domain, rest sourced from reference TRBV11-3 and TRBJ2-5, is EAGVVQSPRYKIIEKKQPVAFWCNPISGHNTLYWYLQNLGQGPELLIRYENEEAVDDSQLPKDRFSAERLKGVDSTLKIQPAELGDSAVYLCASSPLEGGEETQYFGPGTRLLVL.

This clonotype was recorded many times. This sequence joins TRBV27 and TRBJ1-5, with 9 bases that match TRBD1. Germline lookup yields CDR1 MNHEY and CDR2 SMNVEV (reference sequence). The CDR3 has 14 residues. After removal of 5 bases from V and 7 bases from J, the junction contained 6 bases not matched to a gene. The CDR3 DNA follows: TGTGCCAGCAGTATAGGACAGGGGAGACAGCCCCAGCATTTT. Its translation: CASSIGQGRQPQHF.

This clonotype has a handful of counts. This chain links TRBV3-1 with TRBJ2-4, with 11 bases lining up with TRBD2. Germline-derived CDR1 and CDR2 are LGHDT and YNNKEL (reference sequence). The CDR3 spans 16 residues. The junction had 3 bases not matched to a gene; V was cut back by 0 bases and J by 5 bases. CDR3 amino acids: CASSQEIAGGQNIQYF. CDR3 coding DNA: TGTGCCAGCAGCCAAGAAATAGCGGGAGGGCAAAACATTCAGTACTTC.

This clonotype was detected many times. The chain combines TRBV28 with TRBJ2-7; 10 positions match TRBD1. Trimming at V came to 5 bases and at J to 0 bases, leaving 4 bases not matched to a gene. The germline V gene encodes CDR1 MDHEN and CDR2 SYDVKM. This CDR3 comprises 15 residues. The CDR3 spells CASSGDRGNSYEQYF. Written as DNA, the CDR3 is TGTGCCAGCAGTGGGGACAGGGGTAACTCCTACGAGCAGTACTTC.

This clonotype was picked up a small number of times. The chain is built from TRBV9 and TRBJ1-1; 9 bases match TRBD1. The CDR3 runs to 17 residues. The V and J ends lost 3 bases and 3 bases, in that order; junction bases with no gene match: 12. Germline lookup yields CDR1 SGDLS and CDR2 YYNGEE. CDR3 DNA sequence: TGTGCCAGCAGCGACCGAGGGGGACAGGGTTTGGACACTGAAGCTTTCTTT. It translates to CASSDRGGQGLDTEAFF.

This clonotype was picked up many times. The genes are TRBV28 and TRBJ2-3, with a possible D match to TRBD2 (6 bases). The germline V gene encodes CDR1 MDHEN and CDR2 SYDVKM. The CDR3 totals 13 residues. With 7 bases removed from V and 3 bases from J, the gap between germline ends came to 11 bases. This chain's CDR3 is CASKEGLTDTQYF. CDR3 nucleotide sequence: TGTGCCAGCAAGGAGGGGCTAACAGATACGCAGTATTTT.

The rearrangement uses TRBV29-1 and TRBJ2-2; TRBD1 or TRBD2 may be the D gene (6 bases each). The CDR3 has 14 amino acids. Germline V CDR1 and CDR2: SQVTM, ANQGSEA. V was shortened by 7 bases and J by 0 bases, with 12 bases between the two germline ends. CDR3 DNA: TGCAGCGCCGCGGGGACAACGAACACCGGGGAGCTGTTTTTT. Its protein is CSAAGTTNTGELFF.

This clonotype has only a few counts. The rearrangement joins TRBV27 to TRBJ1-2; D perhaps matches TRBD1 (5 bases). V was shortened by 3 bases and J by 3 bases, with 8 bases between the two germline ends. CDR1 and CDR2 (germline): MNHEY, SMNVEV (reference sequence). The CDR3 has 13 amino acids. CDR3 bases: TGTGCCAGCAGTTTTGGACAAGACTATGGCTACACCTTC. Translated: CASSFGQDYGYTF.

This clonotype was recorded many times. This chain connects TRBV29-1 to TRBJ2-1; TRBD2 aligns across 8 bases. This CDR3 region has 13 residues. Germline V lookup: CDR1 SQVTM, CDR2 ANQGSEA. Trimming cost V 7 bases and J 6 bases; bases outside gene matches: 8. The CDR3: CSDPPGGGNEQFF. The CDR3 nucleotides read TGCAGCGATCCCCCGGGGGGGGGCAATGAGCAGTTCTTC.

This clonotype has ten or more counts. The chain uses TRBV11-2 and TRBJ2-1, with 9 positions matching TRBD2. The CDR3 is 18 amino acids. Germline V gene lookup returns CDR1 SGHAT and CDR2 FQNNGV. Trimming at V came to 5 bases and at J to 10 bases, leaving 21 bases not matched to a gene. CDR3 loop: CASSLREAGLARPREQFF. DNA for the CDR3: TGTGCCAGCAGCCTAAGGGAAGCCGGACTAGCGAGACCAAGAGAGCAGTTCTTC.

The chain carries TRBV9 and TRBJ2-1; no firm D call. V lost 0 bases and J 9 bases, leaving 13 bases between the germline ends. The germline V gene has CDR1 SGDLS and CDR2 YYNGEE. This CDR3 has 14 amino acids. Written as DNA, the CDR3 is TGTGCCAGCAGCGTAGGAGGAACAGTTCTTGAGCAGTTCTTC. Translation: CASSVGGTVLEQFF.

Many counts were recorded for this clonotype. This chain joins TRBV27 and TRBJ1-5; D is undetermined. Per germline, CDR1 MNHEY and CDR2 SMNVEV (reference sequence). The CDR3 runs 13 residues. With 3 bases removed from V and 5 bases from J, the gap between germline ends came to 8 bases. CDR3 loop: CASSLAHYQPQHF. In nucleotides, the CDR3 is TGTGCCAGCAGTTTGGCACACTATCAGCCCCAGCATTTT.

This clonotype occurred many times. CDR3 sequence (DNA): TGCAGTGCTAGGGAGGGGCTTACCTCTGGGGCCAACGTCCTGACTTTC. As protein: CSAREGLTSGANVLTF. The rearrangement joins TRBV20-1 to TRBJ2-6, with D perhaps matching TRBD2 (6 bases). Germline values: CDR1 DFQATT, CDR2 SNEGSKA (reference sequence). This CDR3 has 16 residues. V lost 3 bases and J lost 0, with 12 bases in between.

This clonotype was observed at least ten times. The rearrangement links TRBV6-2 or TRBV6-3 to TRBJ2-7; D is possibly TRBD2 (6 bases). With 5 bases removed from V and 4 bases from J, the gap between germline ends came to 15 bases. This CDR3 has 14 residues. The germline V gene has CDR1 MNHEY and CDR2 SVGEGT. The CDR3 loop reads CASSRSAGSYEQYF. CDR3 sequence (DNA): TGTGCCAGCAGTCGGTCAGCGGGTTCTTACGAGCAGTACTTC.

This clonotype has at least ten counts. The chain employs TRBV19 and TRBJ1-4; a weak D match, TRBD1 (5 bases). Trimming left V 5 bases short and J 0 bases short, with 13 bases between. The germline V gene has CDR1 LNHDA and CDR2 SQIVND (reference sequence). CDR3 size: 16 residues. The CDR3 loop is CASSPGDGATNEKLFF. In DNA, the CDR3 is TGTGCCAGTAGTCCGGGGGACGGTGCAACTAATGAAAAACTGTTTTTT.

In this sample, this clonotype turned up a few times. The rearrangement links TRBV20-1 to TRBJ2-3; unclear D gene. Trimming removed 0 bases at V and 5 bases at J, with 9 bases between. This CDR3 contains 13 residues. Germline lookup yields CDR1 DFQATT and CDR2 SNEGSKA (reference sequence). The CDR3 nucleotides read TGCAGTGCTAGAGAGAAAGGAGTAGATACGCAGTATTTT. Amino acids: CSAREKGVDTQYF.

About this clonotype: The junction does not match germline at one end; this may be a read error. The chain couples TRBV6-2 or TRBV6-3 to TRBJ1-1, with D perhaps TRBD1 (6 bases). CDR3 length: 12 amino acids. Germline values: CDR1 MNHEY, CDR2 SVGEGT. The CDR3 here is CASRLGDTEASF. Written as DNA, the CDR3 is TGTGCCAGCAGACTGGGGGACACTGAAGCTTCCTTT.

This clonotype has a single count. J is TRBJ1-1 and V is TRBV12-3 or TRBV12-4; the match to TRBD1 covers 9 bases. The V and J ends lost 5 bases and 3 bases, in that order; junction bases with no gene match: 7. This CDR3 region has 15 residues. CDR3 in DNA: TGTGCCAGCAGTCCCAGGACAGGGGTAGACACTGAAGCTTTCTTT. Protein: CASSPRTGVDTEAFF.

This clonotype was observed many times. The gene calls are TRBV20-1 and TRBJ2-3, with D unclear. Germline CDR1 DFQATT, CDR2 SNEGSKA (reference sequence). V lost 7 bases to trimming and J lost 5 bases, with 10 bases between them. The CDR3 extends over 11 amino acids. CDR3 loop: CSVGYRDTQYF. The CDR3 DNA reads TGCAGTGTGGGCTATCGAGATACGCAGTATTTT.

As for this clonotype: A much larger clone sits a single nucleotide away, making a read error possible. The CDR3 does not close with the conserved phenylalanine or tryptophan, likely indicating a read error. V and J are TRBV2 and TRBJ2-2; the match to TRBD1 covers 9 bases. The V gene end was trimmed by 6 bases and the J gene end by 0 bases; junction bases not matched to a gene: 5. CDR3 length equals 16 residues. Germline-derived CDR1 and CDR2 are SNHLY and FYNNEI. Here the CDR3 reads CASSYRGRSNTGELFS. DNA for the CDR3: TGTGCCAGCAGCTACAGGGGGCGCTCGAACACCGGGGAGCTGTTTTCT.

This clonotype was detected only a few times. The CDR3 loop is CSAKGGVYNSPLHF. For the CDR3, the DNA is TGCAGTGCCAAGGGGGGGGTTTATAATTCACCCCTCCACTTT. The chain couples TRBV20-1 to TRBJ1-6, with D possibly TRBD1 on 6 matching bases. V was trimmed by 6 bases and J by 4 bases, leaving 13 bases between them. This CDR3 comprises 14 residues. Germline-derived CDR1 and CDR2 are DFQATT and SNEGSKA (reference sequence).

This clonotype occurred many times. The chain has TRBV24-1 and TRBJ1-5; TRBD1 is a possible D gene (6 bases). V lost 4 bases and J 6 bases, leaving 12 bases between the germline ends. The V gene's germline CDR1 is KGHDR and CDR2 SFDVKD. CDR3 length: 14 amino acids. CDR3 protein: CATSDQTGSQPQHF. The CDR3 DNA reads as TGTGCCACCAGTGACCAGACAGGATCTCAGCCCCAGCATTTT.

This clonotype was picked up a small number of times. The chain links TRBV19 to TRBJ2-1; D perhaps matches TRBD2 (7 bases). CDR3 length: 16 amino acids. Germline CDR1 LNHDA, CDR2 SQIVND (reference sequence). Trimming stripped 7 bases from V and 0 bases from J, with 16 bases between. The CDR3 region is CASTPRAGASYNEQFF. CDR3 in DNA: TGTGCCAGTACCCCTCGGGCGGGGGCCTCCTACAATGAGCAGTTCTTC.

This clonotype was recorded at least ten times. This sequence joins TRBV20-1 and TRBJ2-5, with D tentatively TRBD1 (7 bases). The CDR3 is 14 amino acids. Deletions cut 5 bases from V and 5 bases from J, with 18 bases between. Germline loops: CDR1 DFQATT, CDR2 SNEGSKA (reference sequence). CDR3 protein: CSARGGRDSETQYF. CDR3 DNA sequence: TGCAGTGCTCGAGGGGGCCGGGACTCCGAGACCCAGTACTTC.

This clonotype was seen many times. The rearrangement joins TRBV18 to TRBJ1-5; the D gene is possibly TRBD1 (6 bases). Germline loops: CDR1 KGHSH, CDR2 LQKENI. The ends were cut back, 0 bases at V and 4 bases at J, with 13 bases in the middle. The CDR3 runs to 16 residues. In DNA, the CDR3 is TGTGCCAGCTCACCACCTGTGACAGGACGAAATCAGCCCCAGCATTTT. Its protein product is CASSPPVTGRNQPQHF.

The sample holds many counts of this clonotype. The gene calls are TRBV2 and TRBJ1-2; the D gene is possibly TRBD1 (5 bases). V was cut by 1 base and J by 9 bases, with 12 bases left in between. The CDR3 spans 13 residues. Germline-derived CDR1 and CDR2 are SNHLY and FYNNEI. Here the CDR3 DNA reads TGTGCCAGCAGTGAAGAGTATCGGGGCAGCTACACCTTC. Translation: CASSEEYRGSYTF. The full variable domain, rest sourced from reference TRBV2 and TRBJ1-2, is EPEVTQTPSHQVTQMGQEVILRCVPISNHLYFYWYRQILGQKVEFLVSFYNNEISEKSEIFDDQFSVERPDGSNFTLKIRSTKLEDSAMYFCASSEEYRGSYTFGSGTRLTVV.

Many counts were recorded for this clonotype. The V and J genes are TRBV29-1 and TRBJ2-7; the match to TRBD1 covers 10 bases. Germline-derived CDR1 and CDR2 are SQVTM and ANQGSEA. V was clipped by 1 base and J by 5 bases; unmatched bases: 5. CDR3 length: 14 amino acids. The CDR3 protein is CSVEGGTGVNEQYF. The CDR3, as DNA: TGCAGCGTTGAAGGCGGGACAGGGGTTAACGAGCAGTACTTC.

This clonotype was recorded at least ten times. This chain connects TRBV4-2 to TRBJ2-3; the D is unclear. This CDR3 region has 16 residues. V lost 0 bases and J lost 5, with 15 bases in between. Germline V gene lookup returns CDR1 LGHNA and CDR2 YNFKEQ. As DNA, the CDR3 is TGTGCCAGCAGCCAAGATGATGGTCCTCCGAGAGATACGCAGTATTTT. Its protein is CASSQDDGPPRDTQYF.

This clonotype has a count of ten or more. J is TRBJ1-3 and V is TRBV7-2, with 7 bases matching TRBD1. The CDR3 runs 16 residues. The trim removed 5 bases at V and 4 bases at J, leaving 11 bases unmatched. CDR1 and CDR2 from the germline V gene are SGHTA and FQGNSA. The CDR3 DNA sequence: TGTGCCAGCAGCGTAGACAGGGCTTCGTACGGAAACACCATATATTTT. Its protein product is CASSVDRASYGNTIYF.

This clonotype came up a few times. The junction departs from the called germline gene at one end, perhaps through a read error. V gene TRBV7-9 combines with J gene TRBJ1-5; 7 bases map to TRBD1. This CDR3 is 15 amino acids long. CDR1 and CDR2 from the germline V gene are SEHNR and FQNEAQ (reference sequence). CDR3 DNA sequence: TGTGCCACCAGCAGTGACGTACAGGGGTGGGGGGCCCAGCATTTT. It encodes CATSSDVQGWGAQHF.

The sample holds many counts of this clonotype. This chain links TRBV10-3 with TRBJ2-7; 8 bases are shared with TRBD2. CDR1 ENHRY and CDR2 SYGVKD come from the germline V gene. The CDR3 contains 14 residues. V shed 3 bases and J 3 bases; nucleotides not matched to a gene: 4. The chain's CDR3 is CAISEGTRIYEQYF. The DNA for the CDR3 is TGTGCCATCAGTGAAGGGACTAGGATCTACGAGCAGTACTTC.

This clonotype was counted many times. The chain uses TRBV12-3 or TRBV12-4 and TRBJ2-5; 8 bases are a match to TRBD1. V shed 7 bases, J shed 5 bases, and the junction held 15 bases outside the gene matches. CDR3 length equals 16 residues. The CDR3 loop reads CASTPPGQGPGETQYF. As DNA, the CDR3 is TGTGCCAGCACCCCCCCAGGACAGGGTCCTGGGGAGACCCAGTACTTC.